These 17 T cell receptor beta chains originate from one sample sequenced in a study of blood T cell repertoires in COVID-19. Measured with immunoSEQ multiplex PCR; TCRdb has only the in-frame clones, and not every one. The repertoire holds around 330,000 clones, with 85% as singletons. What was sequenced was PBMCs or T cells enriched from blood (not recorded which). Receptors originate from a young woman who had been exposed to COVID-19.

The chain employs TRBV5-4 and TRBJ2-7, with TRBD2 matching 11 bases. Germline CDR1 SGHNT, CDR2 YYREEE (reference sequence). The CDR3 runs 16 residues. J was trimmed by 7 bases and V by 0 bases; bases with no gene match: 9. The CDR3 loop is CASSLALAGGPGEQYF. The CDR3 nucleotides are TGTGCCAGCAGCTTGGCGTTAGCGGGAGGGCCGGGTGAGCAGTACTTC.

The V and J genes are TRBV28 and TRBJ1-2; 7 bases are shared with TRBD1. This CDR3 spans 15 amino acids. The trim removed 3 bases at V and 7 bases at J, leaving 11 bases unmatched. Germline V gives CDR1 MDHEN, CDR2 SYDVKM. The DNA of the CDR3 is TGTGCCAGCAGTTTTAAAAGACAGGGATTCGGTGGCTACACCTTC. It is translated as CASSFKRQGFGGYTF.

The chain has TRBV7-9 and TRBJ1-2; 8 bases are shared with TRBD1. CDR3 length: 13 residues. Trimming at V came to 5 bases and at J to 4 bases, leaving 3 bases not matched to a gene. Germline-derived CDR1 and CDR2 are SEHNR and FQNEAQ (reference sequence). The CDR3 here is CASSPTGVYGYTF. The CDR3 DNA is TGTGCCAGCAGCCCGACAGGGGTCTATGGCTACACCTTC.

CDR3 residues: CASSLVGSGSSYEQYF. The DNA for the CDR3 is TGTGCCAGCAGCTTAGTTGGTAGCGGGAGTTCCTACGAGCAGTACTTC. This chain links TRBV11-2 with TRBJ2-7, with 9 bases lining up with TRBD2. Trimming took 1 base from V and 1 from J; bases not matched to a gene: 5. CDR1 and CDR2 from the germline V gene are SGHAT and FQNNGV. The CDR3 totals 16 residues. The whole variable domain, remainder taken from reference TRBV11-2 and TRBJ2-7, is EAGVAQSPRYKIIEKRQSVAFWCNPISGHATLYWYQQILGQGPKLLIQFQNNGVVDDSQLPKDRFSAERLKGVDSTLKIQPAKLEDSAVYLCASSLVGSGSSYEQYFGPGTRLTVT.

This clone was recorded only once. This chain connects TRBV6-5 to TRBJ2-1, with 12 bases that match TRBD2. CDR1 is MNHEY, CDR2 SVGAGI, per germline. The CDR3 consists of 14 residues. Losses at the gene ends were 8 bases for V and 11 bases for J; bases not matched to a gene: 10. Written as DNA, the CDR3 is TGTGCCAGCCCCGAATTAGGACTAGCGGGGAAGCAGTTCTTC. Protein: CASPELGLAGKQFF.

The CDR3 sequence: CASSEGLSGFYGYTF. CDR3 nucleotides: TGTGCCAGCAGTGAAGGACTTTCTGGCTTCTATGGCTACACCTTC. The chain combines TRBV6-1 with TRBJ1-2, with D hard to call. Germline V gives CDR1 MNHNS, CDR2 SASEGT. Trimming left V 1 base short and J 4 bases short, with 13 bases between. The CDR3 loop spans 15 amino acids.

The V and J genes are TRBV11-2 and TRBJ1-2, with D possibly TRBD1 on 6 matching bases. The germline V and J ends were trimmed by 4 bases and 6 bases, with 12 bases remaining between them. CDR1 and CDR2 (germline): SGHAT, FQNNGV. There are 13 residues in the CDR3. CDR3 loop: CASSSTGWDGYTF. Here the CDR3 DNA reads TGTGCCAGCAGCTCGACAGGATGGGATGGCTACACCTTC.

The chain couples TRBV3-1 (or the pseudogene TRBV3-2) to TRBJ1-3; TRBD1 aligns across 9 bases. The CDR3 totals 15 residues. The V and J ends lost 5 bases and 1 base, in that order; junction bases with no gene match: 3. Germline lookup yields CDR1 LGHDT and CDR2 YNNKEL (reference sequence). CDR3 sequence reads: CASSDDRGSGNTIYF. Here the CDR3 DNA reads TGTGCCAGCAGCGACGACAGGGGGTCTGGAAACACCATATATTTT.

Written as DNA, the CDR3 is TGTGCCAGCAGCCGCCAGGGGGCGGGATCCTACAATGAGCAGTTCTTC. This codes for CASSRQGAGSYNEQFF. This rearrangement joins TRBV3-1 (or the pseudogene TRBV3-2) to TRBJ2-1, with 8 bases identical to TRBD1. The CDR3 length is 16 residues. The ends lost 4 bases at V and 1 base at J; junction bases unmatched: 6. The germline V gene has CDR1 LGHDT and CDR2 YNNKEL (reference sequence).

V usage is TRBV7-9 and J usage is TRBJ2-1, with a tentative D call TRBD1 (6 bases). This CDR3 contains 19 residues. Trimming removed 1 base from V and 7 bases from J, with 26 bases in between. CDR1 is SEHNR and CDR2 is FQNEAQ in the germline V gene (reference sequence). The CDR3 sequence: CASSLDSFRTATYNNEQFF. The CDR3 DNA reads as TGTGCCAGCAGCTTAGATAGTTTTAGGACAGCTACTTACAATAATGAGCAGTTCTTC. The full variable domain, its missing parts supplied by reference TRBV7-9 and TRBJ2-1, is DTGVSQNPRHKITKRGQNVTFRCDPISEHNRLYWYRQTLGQGPEFLTYFQNEAQLEKSRLLSDRFSAERPKGSFSTLEIQRTEQGDSAMYLCASSLDSFRTATYNNEQFFGPGTRLTVL.

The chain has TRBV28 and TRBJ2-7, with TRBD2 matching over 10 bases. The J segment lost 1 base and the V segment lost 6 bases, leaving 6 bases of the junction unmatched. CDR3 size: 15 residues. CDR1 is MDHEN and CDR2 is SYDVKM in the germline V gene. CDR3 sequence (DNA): TGTGCCAGCAGGACCTTAGCGGGGGGTTCCTACGAGCAGTACTTC. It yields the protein CASRTLAGGSYEQYF.

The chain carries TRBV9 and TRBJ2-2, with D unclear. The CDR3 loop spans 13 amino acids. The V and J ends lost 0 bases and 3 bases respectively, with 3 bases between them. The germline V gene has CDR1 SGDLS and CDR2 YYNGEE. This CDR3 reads CASSVVDTGELFF. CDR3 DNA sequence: TGTGCCAGCAGCGTAGTAGACACCGGGGAGCTGTTTTTT. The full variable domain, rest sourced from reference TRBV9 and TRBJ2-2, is DSGVTQTPKHLITATGQRVTLRCSPRSGDLSVYWYQQSLDQGLQFLIQYYNGEERAKGNILERFSAQQFPDLHSELNLSSLELGDSALYFCASSVVDTGELFFGEGSRLTVL.

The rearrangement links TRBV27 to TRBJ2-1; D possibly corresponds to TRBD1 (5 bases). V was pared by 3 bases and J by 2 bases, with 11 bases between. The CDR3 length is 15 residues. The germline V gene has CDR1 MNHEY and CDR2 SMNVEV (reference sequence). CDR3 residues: CASSLKGPPYNEQFF. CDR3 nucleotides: TGTGCCAGCAGTTTGAAGGGGCCGCCCTACAATGAGCAGTTCTTC.

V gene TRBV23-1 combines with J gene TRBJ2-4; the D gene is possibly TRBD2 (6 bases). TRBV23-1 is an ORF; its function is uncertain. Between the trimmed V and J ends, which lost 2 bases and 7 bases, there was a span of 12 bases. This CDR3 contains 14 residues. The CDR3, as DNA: TGCGCCAGCAGTCAAGAAGCGCGGGGTAACATTCAGTACTTC. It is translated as CASSQEARGNIQYF.

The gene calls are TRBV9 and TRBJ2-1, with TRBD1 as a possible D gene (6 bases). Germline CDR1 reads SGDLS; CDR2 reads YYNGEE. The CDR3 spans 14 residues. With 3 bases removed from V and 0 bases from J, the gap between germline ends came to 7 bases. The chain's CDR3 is CASSGQASYNEQFF. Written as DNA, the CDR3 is TGTGCCAGCAGCGGACAGGCCTCCTACAATGAGCAGTTCTTC.

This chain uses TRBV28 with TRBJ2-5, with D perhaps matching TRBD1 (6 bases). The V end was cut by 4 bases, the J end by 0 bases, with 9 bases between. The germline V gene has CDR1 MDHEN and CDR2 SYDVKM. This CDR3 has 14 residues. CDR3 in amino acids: CASSSGQYQETQYF. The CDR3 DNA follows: TGTGCCAGCAGTTCTGGACAGTACCAAGAGACCCAGTACTTC. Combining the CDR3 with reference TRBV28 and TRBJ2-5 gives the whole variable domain DVKVTQSSRYLVKRTGEKVFLECVQDMDHENMFWYRQDPGLGLRLIYFSYDVKMKEKGDIPEGYSVSREKKERFSLILESASTNQTSMYLCASSSGQYQETQYFGPGTRLLVL.

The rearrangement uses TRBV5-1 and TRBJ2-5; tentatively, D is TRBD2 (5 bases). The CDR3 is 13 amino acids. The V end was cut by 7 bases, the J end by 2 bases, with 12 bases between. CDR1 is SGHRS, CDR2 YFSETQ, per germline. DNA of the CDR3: TGCGCCAGCGGGGAGTTAGGTCAAGAGACCCAGTACTTC. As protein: CASGELGQETQYF.